The next 28 T cell receptor beta chains were all read from a single sample in a study of T-cell memory formation after mild COVID-19. TCRdb re-analysed the 5' RACE reads in MiXCR, keeping a single row per CDR3 protein. This table holds about 620,000 distinct CDR3 sequences, around 17% found once. Specimen: PBMCs or a T cell subset sorted from them (not recorded which). These receptors originate from an adult woman who had mild COVID-19 (a few samples of this study predate the infection). Cell type and time point are not known.

The V gene is TRBV24-1, the J gene TRBJ2-5; TRBD1 might be the D (5 bases). CDR3 length: 14 amino acids. V was shortened by 3 bases and J by 1 base, with 8 bases between the two germline ends. Germline assignment: CDR1 KGHDR and CDR2 SFDVKD. For the CDR3, the DNA is TGTGCCACCAGTGATGGACAACTCCAAGAGACCCAGTACTTC. Encoded protein: CATSDGQLQETQYF.

In DNA, the CDR3 is TGCAGCGTTGTAGGACAAGTCAACACCGGGGAGCTGTTTTTT. This codes for CSVVGQVNTGELFF. V usage is TRBV29-1 and J usage is TRBJ2-2; TRBD1 might be the D (5 bases). CDR1 and CDR2 from the germline V gene are SQVTM and ANQGSEA. V was trimmed by 4 bases and J by 2 bases, leaving 11 bases between them. The CDR3 spans 14 residues.

The rearrangement links TRBV5-4 to TRBJ2-4; D ambiguous. The CDR3 contains 17 residues. Trimming removed 0 bases at V and 0 bases at J, with 13 bases between. Germline V gene sequence: CDR1 SGHNT, CDR2 YYREEE (reference sequence). The CDR3 DNA is TGTGCCAGCAGCTTGGCCGCCGTCCCTCAAGCCAAAAACATTCAGTACTTC. Encoded protein: CASSLAAVPQAKNIQYF.

The rearrangement joins TRBV5-1 to TRBJ2-7; 13 bases are shared with TRBD2. CDR1 and CDR2 (germline): SGHRS, YFSETQ. The CDR3 contains 16 residues. Losses at the gene ends were 2 bases for V and 4 bases for J; bases not matched to a gene: 6. The chain's CDR3 is CASSFGLAGEGYEQYF. CDR3 sequence (DNA): TGCGCCAGCAGCTTTGGACTAGCGGGAGAGGGATACGAGCAGTACTTC.

The chain joins TRBV7-6 to TRBJ2-2; D is undetermined. With 1 base removed from V and 3 bases from J, the gap between germline ends came to 12 bases. The CDR3 extends over 16 amino acids. Germline V CDR1 and CDR2: SGHVS, FNYEAQ. CDR3 sequence: CASSLGRLKDTGELFF. In nucleotides, the CDR3 is TGTGCCAGCAGCTTAGGGCGGCTCAAGGACACCGGGGAGCTGTTTTTT.

This clonotype has only a few counts. The J gene is TRBJ2-3, the V gene TRBV12-3 or TRBV12-4; D unresolved. This CDR3 spans 12 amino acids. V was cut by 5 bases and J by 5 bases, with 8 bases left in between. This CDR3 reads CASSTTQDTQYF. The DNA for the CDR3 is TGTGCCAGCAGTACAACGCAAGATACGCAGTATTTT.

The rearrangement links TRBV12-3 or TRBV12-4 to TRBJ2-7, with 8 bases identical to TRBD1. This CDR3 spans 14 amino acids. V shed 3 bases, J shed 7 bases, and the junction held 8 bases outside the gene matches. The CDR3 DNA reads TGTGCCAGCAGTTTCTGGGACAGGTCGAGGGAGCAGTACTTC. This codes for CASSFWDRSREQYF.

This clonotype was seen only a few times. This chain uses TRBV5-5 with TRBJ2-6; TRBD2 is a possible D gene (7 bases). The CDR3 totals 17 residues. Germline-derived CDR1 and CDR2 are SGHKS and YYEKEE (reference sequence). Deletions cut 0 bases from V and 3 bases from J, with 13 bases between. The CDR3 protein is CASSLDREGIGANVLTF. The CDR3 DNA follows: TGTGCCAGCAGCTTGGACAGGGAGGGGATTGGGGCCAACGTCCTGACTTTC.

This clonotype was detected a few times. V and J are TRBV6-5 and TRBJ1-1, with 7 bases matching TRBD1. The CDR3 consists of 15 residues. The germline V gene encodes CDR1 MNHEY and CDR2 SVGAGI. J was trimmed by 5 bases and V by 0 bases; bases with no gene match: 6. This CDR3 is CASSYSTGRGTEAFF. The CDR3 DNA reads TGTGCCAGCAGTTACTCGACAGGGAGAGGTACTGAAGCTTTCTTT.

This clonotype came up a few times. The V gene is TRBV6-5, the J gene TRBJ1-2; no reliable D call. The length of the CDR3 is 16 residues. Germline V lookup: CDR1 MNHEY, CDR2 SVGAGI. Deletions cut 2 bases from V and 2 bases from J, with 15 bases between. The CDR3 DNA is TGTGCCAGCAGTTACGGTGGCAGCCGCCTAAACTATGGCTACACCTTC. As protein: CASSYGGSRLNYGYTF.

This clonotype was seen more than once but under ten times. The chain couples TRBV5-6 to TRBJ2-2, with D possibly matching TRBD1 (5 bases). This CDR3 has 15 residues. Trimming left V 2 bases short and J 7 bases short, with 15 bases between. Germline CDR1 SGHDT, CDR2 YYEEEE. The CDR3 DNA sequence: TGTGCCAGCAGCTTTAGAAAGTTAACAGGCGGGGAGCTGTTTTTT. This codes for CASSFRKLTGGELFF.

This clonotype occurred a few times. In DNA, the CDR3 is TGTGCCAGCGCGGACAGGGAATTAGATACGCAGTATTTT. Amino acids: CASADRELDTQYF. The chain employs TRBV19 and TRBJ2-3; 8 bases line up with TRBD1. CDR3 length: 13 amino acids. Trimming removed 9 bases from V and 5 bases from J; junction bases left unmatched: 7. The germline CDR1 and CDR2 sequences are LNHDA and SQIVND (reference sequence).

The chain uses TRBV12-3 or TRBV12-4 and TRBJ2-1; 9 bases fit TRBD2. V shed 0 bases, J shed 8 bases, and the junction held 11 bases outside the gene matches. The CDR3 sequence is 17 residues long. CDR3 sequence (DNA): TGTGCCAGCAGTTTAGCCTGGCTAGCGGGGAGTCTCGATGAGCAGTTCTTC. Translation: CASSLAWLAGSLDEQFF.

The chain is built from TRBV7-9 and TRBJ2-7; D unclear. The CDR3 is 15 residues long. Looked up from germline, CDR1 is SEHNR and CDR2 is FQNEAQ (reference sequence). The V and J ends lost 1 base and 4 bases respectively, with 14 bases between them. The CDR3 reads CASSLGVEDPYEQYF. The DNA of the CDR3 is TGTGCCAGCAGCTTAGGAGTAGAGGATCCTTACGAGCAGTACTTC.

The chain links TRBV6-5 to TRBJ2-7, with D tentatively TRBD2 (6 bases). The germline V gene has CDR1 MNHEY and CDR2 SVGAGI. The ends were cut back, 7 bases at V and 6 bases at J, with 13 bases in the middle. The CDR3 is 12 residues long. The CDR3: CASTPGGGEQYF. The CDR3 bases are TGTGCCAGCACCCCCGGGGGAGGCGAGCAGTACTTC.

The V call is TRBV7-9, the J call TRBJ1-1; D is possibly TRBD1 (6 bases). V was shortened by 1 base and J by 0 bases, with 12 bases between the two germline ends. This CDR3 has 16 amino acids. The germline CDR1 and CDR2 sequences are SEHNR and FQNEAQ (reference sequence). CDR3 nucleotides: TGTGCCAGCAGCTTAGGAGAGGACAGAGTGAACACTGAAGCTTTCTTT. It is translated as CASSLGEDRVNTEAFF.

The sample holds a few counts of this clonotype. The rearrangement uses TRBV19 and TRBJ2-1; possibly TRBD1 for D (6 bases). Trimming removed 1 base from V and 6 bases from J, with 10 bases in between. The CDR3 spans 14 residues. Germline assignment: CDR1 LNHDA and CDR2 SQIVND (reference sequence). The CDR3 DNA reads as TGTGCCAGTAGTATAGGGGGGCTGAGCAATGAGCAGTTCTTC. It specifies CASSIGGLSNEQFF.

This clonotype was observed a few times. This chain joins TRBV24-1 and TRBJ2-1, with D possibly TRBD2 on 6 matching bases. This CDR3 region has 19 residues. Per the germline V gene, CDR1 is KGHDR and CDR2 is SFDVKD. The V end lost 5 bases, the J end lost 0 bases, and 22 bases lay between the germline ends. The CDR3, as DNA: TGTGCCACCAGTGGGCCGGGAGAGAGTTCGGTTCGCTCCTACAATGAGCAGTTCTTC. The encoded protein is CATSGPGESSVRSYNEQFF.

This clonotype has a handful of counts. This chain links TRBV3-1 with TRBJ2-7; D is uncertain. V was clipped by 0 bases and J by 7 bases, with 16 bases between them. This CDR3 is built from 15 residues. CDR1 is LGHDT, CDR2 YNNKEL, per germline (reference sequence). CDR3 coding DNA: TGTGCCAGCAGCCAAGAAAACAGCCTATCTAGTGAGCAGTACTTC. It is translated as CASSQENSLSSEQYF.

The chain combines TRBV19 with TRBJ2-1; 7 bases are a match to TRBD2. Germline assignment: CDR1 LNHDA and CDR2 SQIVND (reference sequence). V shed 7 bases, J shed 4 bases, and the junction held 10 bases outside the gene matches. CDR3 length equals 15 residues. For the CDR3, the DNA is TGTGCCAGTACCCCCGGTAGCGGGTTTTACAATGAGCAGTTCTTC. It is translated as CASTPGSGFYNEQFF.

The chain has TRBV11-3 and TRBJ2-5, with a weak D call TRBD2 (6 bases). V was cut by 7 bases and J by 5 bases, with 26 bases left in between. Germline V gene lookup returns CDR1 SGHNT and CDR2 YENEEA. This CDR3 contains 17 residues. The chain's CDR3 is CASTRSAGFQTGETQYF. Here the CDR3 DNA reads TGTGCCAGCACCCGATCCGCGGGATTCCAAACGGGGGAGACCCAGTACTTC.

This clonotype has just a few counts. The chain recombines TRBV4-1 with TRBJ2-1; 9 positions agree with TRBD2. The germline V gene has CDR1 MGHRA and CDR2 YSYEKL. This CDR3 comprises 16 residues. The J segment lost 5 bases and the V segment lost 0 bases, leaving 5 bases of the junction unmatched. CDR3 DNA: TGCGCCAGCAGCCAAGAGCCCAGCGGGGGGAACAATGAGCAGTTCTTC. It encodes CASSQEPSGGNNEQFF.

The chain joins TRBV7-3 to TRBJ2-3; 15 bases are shared with TRBD2. This CDR3 comprises 18 residues. From germline, CDR1 is SGHTA and CDR2 FQGTGA. V lost 2 bases and J lost 1; bases outside the gene matches: 4. For the CDR3, the DNA is TGTGCCAGCAGCTTATGGACTAGCGGGGGGGCCCGCACAGATACGCAGTATTTT. Translating it yields CASSLWTSGGARTDTQYF.

This clonotype was seen more than once but under ten times. V gene TRBV9 combines with J gene TRBJ2-7, with a possible D match to TRBD1 (6 bases). V dropped 5 bases and J dropped 7 bases, with 22 bases sitting between them. Germline loops: CDR1 SGDLS, CDR2 YYNGEE. The CDR3 extends over 15 amino acids. The CDR3 nucleotides read TGTGCCAGCAGAGATCAGGACAGTCCGGTCCGGGAGCAGTACTTC. This translates into CASRDQDSPVREQYF.

This clonotype has just a few counts. The gene calls are TRBV9 and TRBJ2-7, with D unclear. CDR3 length equals 15 residues. V was trimmed by 0 bases and J by 0 bases, leaving 10 bases between them. Germline values: CDR1 SGDLS, CDR2 YYNGEE. For the CDR3, the DNA is TGTGCCAGCAGCGTAGAGGGCCTACCCTCCTACGAGCAGTACTTC. Translation: CASSVEGLPSYEQYF.

This clonotype has just a few counts. The chain is built from TRBV5-1 and TRBJ1-1; D is possibly TRBD1 (5 bases). Per the germline V gene, CDR1 is SGHRS and CDR2 is YFSETQ. V was shortened by 5 bases and J by 0 bases, with 17 bases between the two germline ends. The CDR3 is 16 amino acids. CDR3 region: CASSPRRGDMNTEAFF. Here the CDR3 DNA reads TGCGCCAGCAGTCCGAGGAGGGGAGACATGAACACTGAAGCTTTCTTT.

The table lists this clonotype with a few counts. CDR3 amino acids: CASSRQSSYNEQFF. In nucleotides, the CDR3 is TGTGCCAGCTCCAGACAGAGCTCCTACAATGAGCAGTTCTTC. The chain uses TRBV18 and TRBJ2-1; the D gene is possibly TRBD1 (5 bases). This CDR3 has 14 amino acids. The germline gives CDR1 KGHSH, CDR2 LQKENI. The V end lost 6 bases, the J end lost 0 bases, and 9 bases lay between the germline ends.

This clonotype was found a few times. The V and J genes are TRBV6-5 and TRBJ1-4; D gene uncertain. Trimming shortened V by 5 bases and J by 0 bases, and 7 bases separated the two germline ends. Looked up from germline, CDR1 is MNHEY and CDR2 is SVGAGI. The CDR3 spans 14 residues. The CDR3 is CASSKTTTNEKLFF. The CDR3 DNA follows: TGTGCCAGCAGTAAGACAACAACTAATGAAAAACTGTTTTTT.